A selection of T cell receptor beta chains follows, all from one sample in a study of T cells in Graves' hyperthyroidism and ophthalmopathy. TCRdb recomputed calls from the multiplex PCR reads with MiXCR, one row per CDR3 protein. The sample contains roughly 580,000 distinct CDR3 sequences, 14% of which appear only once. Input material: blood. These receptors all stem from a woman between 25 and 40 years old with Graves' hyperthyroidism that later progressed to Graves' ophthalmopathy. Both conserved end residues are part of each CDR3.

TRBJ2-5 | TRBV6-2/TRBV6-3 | CASSYSTGDAETQYF
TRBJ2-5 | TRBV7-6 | CASSAGWGTAPGETQYF
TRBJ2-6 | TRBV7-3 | CASSPQVSGANVLTF
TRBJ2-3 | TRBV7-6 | CASSLRGRREGADTQYF
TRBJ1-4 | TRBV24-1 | CATSDGQGQGEKLFF
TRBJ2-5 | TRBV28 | CASSLMLAGEETQYF
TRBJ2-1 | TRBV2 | CASSVNGLAGSSYNEQFF
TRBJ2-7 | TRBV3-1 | CASSQDALAGGETYEQYF
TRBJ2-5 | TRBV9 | CAQRGAKETQYF
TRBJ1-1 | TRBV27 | CASSSPGFMNTEAFF
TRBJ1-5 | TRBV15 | CATSRDLISGTHQPQHF
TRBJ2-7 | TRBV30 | CAWKRGGEQYF
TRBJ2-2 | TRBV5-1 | CASSLSPGEIGELFF
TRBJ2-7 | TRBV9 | CASSVVKGPYEQYF
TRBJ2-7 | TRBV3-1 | CASSLEGTPEQYF
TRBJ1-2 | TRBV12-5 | CASALGQGGSGYTF
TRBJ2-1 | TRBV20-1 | CSARDGAGLANNEQFF
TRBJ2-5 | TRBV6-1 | CASSGAGVETQYF
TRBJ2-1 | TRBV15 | CATSRPASGNEQFF
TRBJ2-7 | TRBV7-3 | CASSLSGGAPYEQYF
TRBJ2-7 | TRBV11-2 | CASSLSEGGTYEQYF
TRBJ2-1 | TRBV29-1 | CSGMGQGAVDEQFF
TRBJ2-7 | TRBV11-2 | CASSLVPGNEQYF
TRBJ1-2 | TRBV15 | CATSRDSGQGATYGYTF
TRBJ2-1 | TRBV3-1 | CASSQSGAYNEQFF
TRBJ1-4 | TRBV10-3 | CAISEHSNEKLFF
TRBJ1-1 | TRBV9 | CASSPHQNTEAFF
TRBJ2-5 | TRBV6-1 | CASSPRLGYIQETQYF
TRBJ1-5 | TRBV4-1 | CASSHSGQLNQPQHF
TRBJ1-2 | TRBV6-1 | CASTEQGAYYGYTF
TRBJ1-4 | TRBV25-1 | CASSTTWTGHPTRDEKLFF
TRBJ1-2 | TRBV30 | CAWSVPGRSYGYTF
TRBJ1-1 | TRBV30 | CACGAGGGTEAFF
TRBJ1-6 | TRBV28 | CASRWGLDNSPLHF
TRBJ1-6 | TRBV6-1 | CASSSPPGQKNSPLHF
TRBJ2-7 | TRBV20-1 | CSASLAGDEQYF
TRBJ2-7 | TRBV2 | CASSATGTSYEQYF
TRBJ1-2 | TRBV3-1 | CASSQEVAGGSGYTF
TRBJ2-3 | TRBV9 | CASSATGDGTDTQYF